Listed below are T cell receptor beta chains from one sample, sequenced in a study of identical twins. TCRdb fed the 5' RACE reads into MiXCR, producing one record per CDR3 protein. The sample shows around 250,000 distinct CDR3 sequences, approximately 11% of them seen only once. This sample was also put to use in a study of yellow fever vaccine responses in identical twins.

The specimen was memory (CD45RO+) T cells sorted from blood. The receptors shown here come from a woman in her late teens or twenties in good health. Both conserved end residues are part of each CDR3. Fields, in order: D gene, clone size, V gene, J gene, CDR3 DNA, CDR3 protein. D genes are given only for firm matches. The listing skips clone size in some rows; elsewhere it reads once, few, many or a size class.

D gene: NA
clone size: many
V gene: TRBV29-1
J gene: TRBJ1-1
CDR3 DNA: TGCAGCGTTGAAGTGGGAATGAACACTGAAGCTTTCTTT
CDR3 protein: CSVEVGMNTEAFF

D gene: NA
clone size: many
V gene: TRBV7-9
J gene: TRBJ2-3
CDR3 DNA: TGTGCCAGCAGCACTTGGACCGGAGGGTTTACAGATACGCAGTATTTT
CDR3 protein: CASSTWTGGFTDTQYF

D gene: TRBD2
clone size: NA
V gene: TRBV27
J gene: TRBJ2-7
CDR3 DNA: TGTGCCAGCAGCGCGACTAGCGGGACCTACGAGCAGTACTTC
CDR3 protein: CASSATSGTYEQYF

D gene: NA
clone size: many
V gene: TRBV5-1
J gene: TRBJ2-1
CDR3 DNA: TGCGCCAGCGGCAATAGGATGGGGGGTCCCAATGAGCAGTTCTTC
CDR3 protein: CASGNRMGGPNEQFF

D gene: TRBD1
clone size: many
V gene: TRBV5-1
J gene: TRBJ2-7
CDR3 DNA: TGCGCCAGCAGCGGGGGGACAGGGAGAAGCTACGAGCAGTACTTC
CDR3 protein: CASSGGTGRSYEQYF

D gene: TRBD1
clone size: NA
V gene: TRBV5-1
J gene: TRBJ1-1
CDR3 DNA: TGCGCCAGCAGCTGGCAGGGGGAAACTGAAGCTTTCTTT
CDR3 protein: CASSWQGETEAFF

D gene: NA
clone size: few
V gene: TRBV2
J gene: TRBJ1-1
CDR3 DNA: TGTGCCAGCAGTGTCAGGGAGGGCACTGAAGCTTTCTTT
CDR3 protein: CASSVREGTEAFF

D gene: NA
clone size: few
V gene: TRBV6-5
J gene: TRBJ2-7
CDR3 DNA: TGTGCCAGCAGTTACTTAAACCCCCTTACTAGCTGGCCTTACGAGCAGTACTTC
CDR3 protein: CASSYLNPLTSWPYEQYF

D gene: TRBD2
clone size: NA
V gene: TRBV12-3/TRBV12-4
J gene: TRBJ2-5
CDR3 DNA: TGTGCCAGCAGTTCAGCGGGAGGGCCGGGGACCCAGTACTTC
CDR3 protein: CASSSAGGPGTQYF

D gene: NA
clone size: many
V gene: TRBV5-5
J gene: TRBJ2-7
CDR3 DNA: TGTGCCAGCAGCCCGGCAACGGGACGGAGCTCCTACGAGCAGTACTTC
CDR3 protein: CASSPATGRSSYEQYF

D gene: NA
clone size: few
V gene: TRBV28
J gene: TRBJ2-7
CDR3 DNA: TGTGCCAGCAGTGAGCGGGCCAGGGGCTACGAGCAGTACTTC
CDR3 protein: CASSERARGYEQYF

D gene: TRBD2
clone size: many
V gene: TRBV20-1
J gene: TRBJ2-1
CDR3 DNA: TGCAGTGCTAAACCGGGACTAGCGGGCAATGAGCAGTTCTTC
CDR3 protein: CSAKPGLAGNEQFF

D gene: NA
clone size: NA
V gene: TRBV19
J gene: TRBJ1-6
CDR3 DNA: TGTGCCAGTAGTCCTCTCCTCCCCGGACCCCTCCACTTT
CDR3 protein: CASSPLLPGPLHF

D gene: TRBD2
clone size: NA
V gene: TRBV6-5
J gene: TRBJ2-7
CDR3 DNA: TGTGCCAGCAGTTACTCTAGCCTAGCGGGGAATGAGCAGTACTTC
CDR3 protein: CASSYSSLAGNEQYF

D gene: NA
clone size: few
V gene: TRBV7-9
J gene: TRBJ2-7
CDR3 DNA: TGTGCCAGCAGCTCGACAGTCTACGAGCAGTACTTC
CDR3 protein: CASSSTVYEQYF

D gene: NA
clone size: few
V gene: TRBV7-2
J gene: TRBJ2-5
CDR3 DNA: TGTGCCAGCAGCTCCCGCTCGCCTCAAGAGACCCAGTACTTC
CDR3 protein: CASSSRSPQETQYF

D gene: NA
clone size: few
V gene: TRBV3-1
J gene: TRBJ1-5
CDR3 DNA: TGTGCCAGCAGCCAAGATGGAGGAGCCTATAGCAATCAGCCCCAGCATTTT
CDR3 protein: CASSQDGGAYSNQPQHF

D gene: NA
clone size: few
V gene: TRBV28
J gene: TRBJ2-3
CDR3 DNA: TGTGCCAGCAGTCGAAATACGAACACAGATACGCAGTATTTT
CDR3 protein: CASSRNTNTDTQYF

D gene: NA
clone size: many
V gene: TRBV3-1
J gene: TRBJ1-2
CDR3 DNA: TGTGCCAGCAGCCCCAGGGGATCGGATGGCTACACCTTC
CDR3 protein: CASSPRGSDGYTF

D gene: TRBD1
clone size: NA
V gene: TRBV7-2
J gene: TRBJ1-4
CDR3 DNA: TGTGCCAGCAGCTTGACAGGGGGCTACAGTGAAAAACTGTTTTTT
CDR3 protein: CASSLTGGYSEKLFF

D gene: NA
clone size: NA
V gene: TRBV11-3
J gene: TRBJ2-3
CDR3 DNA: TGTGCCAGCAGCGTCTCGGGGGCGACAGATACGCAGTATTTT
CDR3 protein: CASSVSGATDTQYF

D gene: NA
clone size: NA
V gene: TRBV21-1
J gene: TRBJ2-7
CDR3 DNA: TGTGCCAGCAGCCGCAAGGGACAGGGTGAATACGAGCAGTACTTC
CDR3 protein: CASSRKGQGEYEQYF

D gene: TRBD1
clone size: many
V gene: TRBV7-2
J gene: TRBJ1-4
CDR3 DNA: TGTGCCAGCAGCTCACAACCGGGACAGAAGAATGAAAAACTGTTTTTT
CDR3 protein: CASSSQPGQKNEKLFF

D gene: NA
clone size: many
V gene: TRBV20-1
J gene: TRBJ1-1
CDR3 DNA: TGCAGTGCCCCCCGTAGCTTCATGAACACTGAAGCTTTCTTT
CDR3 protein: CSAPRSFMNTEAFF

D gene: NA
clone size: many
V gene: TRBV28
J gene: TRBJ2-3
CDR3 DNA: TGTGCCAGCAGCAGGGATCTGGGTAGCACAGATACGCAGTATTTT
CDR3 protein: CASSRDLGSTDTQYF

D gene: NA
clone size: few
V gene: TRBV12-3/TRBV12-4
J gene: TRBJ2-6
CDR3 DNA: TGTGCCAGCAGTTTGGCGTCCAAGTCTGGGGCCAACGTCCTGACTTTC
CDR3 protein: CASSLASKSGANVLTF

D gene: NA
clone size: few
V gene: TRBV5-4
J gene: TRBJ2-2
CDR3 DNA: TGTGCCAGCAGCTTGGGGGGGTCAGGGCACACCGGGGAGCTGTTTTTT
CDR3 protein: CASSLGGSGHTGELFF

D gene: NA
clone size: NA
V gene: TRBV20-1
J gene: TRBJ2-3
CDR3 DNA: TGCAGTCCAGGGGGGAGGACAGATACGCAGTATTTT
CDR3 protein: CSPGGRTDTQYF

D gene: TRBD1
clone size: few
V gene: TRBV7-3
J gene: TRBJ2-1
CDR3 DNA: TGTGCCAGCAGCCTCAAGGCCGGGACAGGGCCTACCAATGAGCAGTTCTTC
CDR3 protein: CASSLKAGTGPTNEQFF

D gene: TRBD1
clone size: NA
V gene: TRBV6-4
J gene: TRBJ2-7
CDR3 DNA: TGTGCCAGCAGTGACGGACAGGGATTGTACGAGCAGTACTTC
CDR3 protein: CASSDGQGLYEQYF

D gene: NA
clone size: NA
V gene: TRBV9
J gene: TRBJ1-2
CDR3 DNA: TGTGCCAGCAGCGCCGATGGGGGCAACTATGGCTACACCTTC
CDR3 protein: CASSADGGNYGYTF

D gene: NA
clone size: NA
V gene: TRBV3-1
J gene: TRBJ2-1
CDR3 DNA: TGTGCCAGCAGCCGCTCCGAGACATCAGGGAATGAGCAGTTCTTC
CDR3 protein: CASSRSETSGNEQFF

D gene: NA
clone size: few
V gene: TRBV2
J gene: TRBJ1-1
CDR3 DNA: TGTGCCAGCAGGGTTTCTCGTGAAGCTTTCTTT
CDR3 protein: CASRVSREAFF

D gene: NA
clone size: many
V gene: TRBV20-1
J gene: TRBJ2-1
CDR3 DNA: TGCAGTGCTAGGGCCCGGGCCGACAATGAGCAGTTCTTC
CDR3 protein: CSARARADNEQFF

D gene: TRBD2
clone size: NA
V gene: TRBV9
J gene: TRBJ2-7
CDR3 DNA: TGTGCCAGCAGCACCGGACTAGCGGGATTCAACGAGCAGTACTTC
CDR3 protein: CASSTGLAGFNEQYF

D gene: NA
clone size: few
V gene: TRBV7-1
J gene: TRBJ2-3
CDR3 DNA: TGTGCCAGCAGCTCGACGGAACTGGGGGCCCCCTTGGCCGTGTCGAGTCTCGATACGCAGTATTTT
CDR3 protein: CASSSTELGAPLAVSSLDTQYF

D gene: TRBD2
clone size: NA
V gene: TRBV20-1
J gene: TRBJ2-2
CDR3 DNA: TGCAGTGCTAGAGGGATACTAGCGGGGGCCTCCACCGGGGAGCTGTTTTTT
CDR3 protein: CSARGILAGASTGELFF

D gene: TRBD2
clone size: few
V gene: TRBV28
J gene: TRBJ2-1
CDR3 DNA: TGTGCCAGCAGATCCCGGGGTAGCGGGAGGGCCCGGCATGAGCAGTTCTTC
CDR3 protein: CASRSRGSGRARHEQFF

D gene: NA
clone size: few
V gene: TRBV3-1
J gene: TRBJ2-3
CDR3 DNA: TGTGCCAGCAGCCAACGGCGACGTGATACGCAGTATTTT
CDR3 protein: CASSQRRRDTQYF

D gene: NA
clone size: NA
V gene: TRBV9
J gene: TRBJ2-1
CDR3 DNA: TGTGCCAGCAGCGTAGTATCGGCAGGGGATAGCAATGAGCAGTTCTTC
CDR3 protein: CASSVVSAGDSNEQFF

D gene: NA
clone size: few
V gene: TRBV7-9
J gene: TRBJ2-7
CDR3 DNA: TGTGCCAGCAGCTTAGGGCCCCTGTACGAGCAGTACTTC
CDR3 protein: CASSLGPLYEQYF

D gene: NA
clone size: many
V gene: TRBV9
J gene: TRBJ2-3
CDR3 DNA: TGTGCCAGCAGCGTAGTATCCGGGGGCAGCACAGATACGCAGTATTTT
CDR3 protein: CASSVVSGGSTDTQYF

D gene: NA
clone size: few
V gene: TRBV15
J gene: TRBJ2-4
CDR3 DNA: TGTGCCACCCAGGGCGGAGACATTCAGTACTTC
CDR3 protein: CATQGGDIQYF

D gene: NA
clone size: NA
V gene: TRBV7-2
J gene: TRBJ2-7
CDR3 DNA: TGTGCCAGCAGCAGGACTGCGACCTACGAGCAGTACTTC
CDR3 protein: CASSRTATYEQYF

D gene: TRBD2
clone size: few
V gene: TRBV14
J gene: TRBJ2-1
CDR3 DNA: TGTGCCAGCAGTCCCACTCCACTAGCGGGGTACAATGAGCAGTTCTTC
CDR3 protein: CASSPTPLAGYNEQFF